This TCR beta chain was sequenced during a study of T cells in Graves' hyperthyroidism and ophthalmopathy. The sample holds a few counts of this clonotype. Its antigen is undetermined. Amplified TCR beta CDR3 regions derived from RNA transcripts. The HTBI primer set was used in a first-round RT-PCR of the TCR CDR3. TCRdb used MiXCR to reprocess the multiplex PCR reads, holding one entry per CDR3 protein. Here the sample spans about 720,000 distinct CDR3 sequences, 18% being singletons. Unmatched junction bases numbered 12, after V lost 4 bases and J lost 11 bases. The CDR3 loop spans 14 amino acids. The germline V gene encodes CDR1 SGHRS and CDR2 YFSETQ. Notes on the study in general: Blood also showed most of the thyroid clonotypes that were expanded above 0.001.

Exclusions: uncontrolled infection, other autoimmune disease, pregnancy, lactation. Sequencing was done on a sample of blood. The chain combines TRBV5-1 with TRBJ2-3, with 8 bases aligning to TRBD1. The sequence was obtained from a woman between 45 and 65 years old with Graves' hyperthyroidism that later progressed to Graves' ophthalmopathy. This CDR3 reads CASSVDRGQILQYF. The CDR3 nucleotides are TGCGCCAGCAGCGTAGACAGGGGACAGATTCTGCAGTATTTT.